This TCR beta chain stems from a study of blood T cell repertoires in COVID-19. This table comes from immunoSEQ multiplex PCR, and its TCRdb copy is limited to in-frame clones, with some not included. Among 270,000 or so clones, 70% to 90% were seen once, and the ten largest hold 5% to 8%. CDR3 length: 14 residues. Germline values: CDR1 SGHRS, CDR2 YFSETQ. Germline trimming cut 4 bases from V and 6 bases from J; bases unmatched to any gene: 9. The study recruited exposed participants who had met a COVID-19 case within 2 weeks before entry. The sequenced sample was PBMCs or T cells enriched from blood (not recorded which). This sequence originates from a woman aged 50 to 60 who had been exposed to COVID-19. The chain couples TRBV5-1 to TRBJ1-1, with 7 bases lining up with TRBD1. CDR3 residues: CASSPAGQRAEAFF. As DNA, the CDR3 is TGCGCCAGCAGCCCGGCGGGACAGCGAGCTGAAGCTTTCTTT. Looking up the rest from reference TRBV5-1 and TRBJ1-1 gives the full variable domain: KAGVTQTPRYLIKTRGQQVTLSCSPISGHRSVSWYQQTPGQGLQFLFEYFSETQRNKGNFPGRFSGRQFSNSRSEMNVSTLELGDSALYLCASSPAGQRAEAFFGQGTRLTVV.